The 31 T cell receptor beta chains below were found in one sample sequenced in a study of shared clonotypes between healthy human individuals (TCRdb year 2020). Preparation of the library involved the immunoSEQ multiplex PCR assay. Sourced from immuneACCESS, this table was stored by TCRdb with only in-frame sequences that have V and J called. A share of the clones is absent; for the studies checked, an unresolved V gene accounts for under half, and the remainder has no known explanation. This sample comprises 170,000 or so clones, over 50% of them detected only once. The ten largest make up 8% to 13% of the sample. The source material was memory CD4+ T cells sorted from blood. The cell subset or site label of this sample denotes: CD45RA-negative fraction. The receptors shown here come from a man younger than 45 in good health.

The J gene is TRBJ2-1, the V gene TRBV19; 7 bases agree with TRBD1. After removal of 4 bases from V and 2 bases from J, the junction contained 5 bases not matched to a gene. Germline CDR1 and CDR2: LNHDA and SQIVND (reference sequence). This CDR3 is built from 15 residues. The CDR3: CASSNWDSPYNEQFF. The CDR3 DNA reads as TGTGCCAGTAGTAACTGGGACAGTCCCTACAATGAGCAGTTCTTC.

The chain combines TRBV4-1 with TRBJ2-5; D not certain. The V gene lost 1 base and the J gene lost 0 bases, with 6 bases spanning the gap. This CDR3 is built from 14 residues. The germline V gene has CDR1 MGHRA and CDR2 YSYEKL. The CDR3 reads CASSQVPNQETQYF. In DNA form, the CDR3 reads TGCGCCAGCAGCCAAGTACCGAACCAAGAGACCCAGTACTTC.

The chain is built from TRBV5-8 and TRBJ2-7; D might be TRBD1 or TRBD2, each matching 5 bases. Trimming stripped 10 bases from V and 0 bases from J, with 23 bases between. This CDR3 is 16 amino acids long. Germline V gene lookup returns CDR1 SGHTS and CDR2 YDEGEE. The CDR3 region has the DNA TGTGCCCTTTCCGGAGGTTTGGGGGAGAGCTCCTACGAGCAGTACTTC. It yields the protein CALSGGLGESSYEQYF. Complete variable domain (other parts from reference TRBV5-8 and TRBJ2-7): EAGVTQSPTHLIKTRGQQATLRCSPISGHTSVYWYQQALGLGLQFLLWYDEGEERNRGNFPPRFSGRQFPNYSSELNVNALELEDSALYLCALSGGLGESSYEQYFGPGTRLTVT.

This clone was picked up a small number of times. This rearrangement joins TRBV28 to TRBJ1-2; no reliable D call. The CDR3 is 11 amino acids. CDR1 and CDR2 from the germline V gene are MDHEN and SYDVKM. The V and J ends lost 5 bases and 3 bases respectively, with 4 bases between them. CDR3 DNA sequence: TGTGCCAGCAGTATATACTATGGCTACACCTTC. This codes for CASSIYYGYTF.

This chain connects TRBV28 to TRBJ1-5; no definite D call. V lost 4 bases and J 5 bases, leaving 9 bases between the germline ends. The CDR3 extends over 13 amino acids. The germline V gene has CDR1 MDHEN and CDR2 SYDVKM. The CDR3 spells CASSSNLDQPQHF. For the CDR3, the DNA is TGTGCCAGCAGTTCGAATCTAGATCAGCCCCAGCATTTT.

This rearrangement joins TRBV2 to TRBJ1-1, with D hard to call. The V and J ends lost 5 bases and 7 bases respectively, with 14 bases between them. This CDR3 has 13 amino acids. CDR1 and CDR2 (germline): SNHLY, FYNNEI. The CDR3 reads CASSYTESGEAFF. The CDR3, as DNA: TGTGCCAGCAGTTACACGGAGTCCGGTGAAGCTTTCTTT.

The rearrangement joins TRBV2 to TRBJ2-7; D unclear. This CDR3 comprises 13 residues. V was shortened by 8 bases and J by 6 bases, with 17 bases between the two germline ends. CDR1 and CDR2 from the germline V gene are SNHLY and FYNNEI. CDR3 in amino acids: CASSARWGSEQYF. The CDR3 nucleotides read TGTGCCAGCTCCGCCCGGTGGGGAAGCGAGCAGTACTTC.

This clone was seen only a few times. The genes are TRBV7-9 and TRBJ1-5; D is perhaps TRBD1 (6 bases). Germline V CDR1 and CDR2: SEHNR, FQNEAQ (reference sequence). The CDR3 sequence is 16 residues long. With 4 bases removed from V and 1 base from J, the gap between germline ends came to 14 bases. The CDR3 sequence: CASSSWGAGSNQPQHF. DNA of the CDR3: TGTGCCAGCAGCTCATGGGGGGCTGGGAGCAATCAGCCCCAGCATTTT.

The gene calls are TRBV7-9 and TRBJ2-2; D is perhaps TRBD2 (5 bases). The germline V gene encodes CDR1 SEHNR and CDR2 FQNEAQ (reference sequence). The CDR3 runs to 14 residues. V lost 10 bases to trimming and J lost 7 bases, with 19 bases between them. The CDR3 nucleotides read TGTGCCAACGCGCTCTCTAGCTTGAACGGGGAGCTGTTTTTT. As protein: CANALSSLNGELFF. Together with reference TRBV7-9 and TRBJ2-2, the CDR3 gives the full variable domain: DTGVSQNPRHKITKRGQNVTFRCDPISEHNRLYWYRQTLGQGPEFLTYFQNEAQLEKSRLLSDRFSAERPKGSFSTLEIQRTEQGDSAMYLCANALSSLNGELFFGEGSRLTVL.

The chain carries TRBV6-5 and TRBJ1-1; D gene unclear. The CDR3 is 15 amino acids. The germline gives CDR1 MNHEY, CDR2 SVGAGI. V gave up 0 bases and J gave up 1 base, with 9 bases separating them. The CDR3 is CASSYSSTANTEAFF. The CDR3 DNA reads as TGTGCCAGCAGTTACTCCTCGACGGCGAACACTGAAGCTTTCTTT.

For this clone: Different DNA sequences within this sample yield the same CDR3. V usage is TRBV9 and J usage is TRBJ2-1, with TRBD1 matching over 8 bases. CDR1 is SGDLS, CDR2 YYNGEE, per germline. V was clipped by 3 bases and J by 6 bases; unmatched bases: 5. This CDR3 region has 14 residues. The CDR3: CASSANDRGNEQFF. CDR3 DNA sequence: TGTGCCAGCAGCGCTAACGACAGGGGCAATGAGCAGTTCTTC.

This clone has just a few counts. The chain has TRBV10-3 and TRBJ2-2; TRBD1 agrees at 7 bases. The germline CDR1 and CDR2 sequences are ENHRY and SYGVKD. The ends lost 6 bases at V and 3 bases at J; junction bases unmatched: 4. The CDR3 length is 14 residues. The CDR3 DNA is TGTGCCATCAGGACCGGGACAGACACCGGGGAGCTGTTTTTT. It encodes CAIRTGTDTGELFF.

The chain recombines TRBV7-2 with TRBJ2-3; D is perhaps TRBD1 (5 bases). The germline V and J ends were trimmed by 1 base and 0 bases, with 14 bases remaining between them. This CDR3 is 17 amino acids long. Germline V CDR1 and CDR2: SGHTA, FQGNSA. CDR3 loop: CASSLGTGYASTDTQYF. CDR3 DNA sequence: TGTGCCAGCAGCTTAGGTACAGGCTATGCTAGCACAGATACGCAGTATTTT.

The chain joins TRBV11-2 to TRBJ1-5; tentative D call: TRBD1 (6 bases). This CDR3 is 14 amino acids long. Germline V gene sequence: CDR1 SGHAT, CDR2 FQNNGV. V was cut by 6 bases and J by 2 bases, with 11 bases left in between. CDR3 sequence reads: CASSYRVGNQPQHF. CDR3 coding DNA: TGTGCCAGCAGTTACAGGGTAGGCAATCAGCCCCAGCATTTT.

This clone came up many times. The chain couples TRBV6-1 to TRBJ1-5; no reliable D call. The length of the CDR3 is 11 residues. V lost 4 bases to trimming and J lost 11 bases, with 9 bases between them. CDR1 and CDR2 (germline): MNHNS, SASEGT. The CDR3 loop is CASSAQETQHF. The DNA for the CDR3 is TGTGCCAGCAGTGCCCAGGAGACCCAGCATTTT.

The DNA for the CDR3 is TGTGCCAGCAGCGGGACTAGCCGGTGGGAGACCCAGTACTTC. It translates to CASSGTSRWETQYF. V is TRBV2 and J is TRBJ2-5; 9 bases map to TRBD2. J gave up 5 bases and V 6 bases, and 7 bases lay outside the gene matches. Per the germline V gene, CDR1 is SNHLY and CDR2 is FYNNEI. This CDR3 contains 14 residues.

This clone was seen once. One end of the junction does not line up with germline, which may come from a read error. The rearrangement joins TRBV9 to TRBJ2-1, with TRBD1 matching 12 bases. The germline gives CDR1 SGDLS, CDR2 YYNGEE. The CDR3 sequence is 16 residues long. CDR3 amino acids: CASSVAGTGGYDEQFF. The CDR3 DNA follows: TGTGCCAGCAGCGTAGCAGGGACAGGGGGCTACGATGAGCAGTTCTTC.

This CDR3 is CASITGEVNEQYF. The CDR3 DNA sequence: TGTGCCAGTATAACAGGGGAAGTCAACGAGCAGTACTTC. The chain employs TRBV5-3 and TRBJ2-7; 7 bases are shared with TRBD1. TRBV5-3 qualifies as an ORF whose function is uncertain. The V and J ends lost 8 bases and 5 bases, in that order; junction bases with no gene match: 10. The CDR3 contains 13 residues.

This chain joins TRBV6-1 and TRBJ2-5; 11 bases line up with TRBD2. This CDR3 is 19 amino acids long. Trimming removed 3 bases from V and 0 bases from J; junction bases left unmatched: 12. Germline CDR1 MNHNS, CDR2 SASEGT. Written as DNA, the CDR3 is TGTGCCAGCAGTGATTGGCTAGCGGGAGGCCTCCCTTACCAAGAGACCCAGTACTTC. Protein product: CASSDWLAGGLPYQETQYF.

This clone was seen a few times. The DNA for the CDR3 is TGTGCCAGCAGTCCCCCCTACAATGAGCAGTTCTTC. It yields the protein CASSPPYNEQFF. The V gene is TRBV28, the J gene TRBJ2-1; D remains unclear. Trimming cost V 5 bases and J 2 bases, with 4 bases left between them. CDR1 is MDHEN, CDR2 SYDVKM, per germline. This CDR3 has 12 residues.

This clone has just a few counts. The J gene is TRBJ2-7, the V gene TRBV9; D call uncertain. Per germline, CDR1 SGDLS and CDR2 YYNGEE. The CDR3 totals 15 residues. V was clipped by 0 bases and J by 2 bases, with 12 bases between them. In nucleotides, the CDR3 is TGTGCCAGCAGCGTAGGCCCCGGCGGCACCTACGAGCAGTACTTC. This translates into CASSVGPGGTYEQYF.

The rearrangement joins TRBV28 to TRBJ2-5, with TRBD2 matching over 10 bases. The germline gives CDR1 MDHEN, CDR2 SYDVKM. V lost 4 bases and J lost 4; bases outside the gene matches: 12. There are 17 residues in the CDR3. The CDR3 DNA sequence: TGTGCCAGCAGTTCCCTTGGGCTAGCGGGAGATTCAGAGACCCAGTACTTC. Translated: CASSSLGLAGDSETQYF.

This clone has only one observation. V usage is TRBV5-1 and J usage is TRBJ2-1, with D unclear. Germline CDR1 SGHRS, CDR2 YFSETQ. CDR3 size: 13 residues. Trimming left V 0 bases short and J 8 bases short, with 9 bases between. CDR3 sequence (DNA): TGCGCCAGCAGCTTGGCCGACTGGGATGAGCAGTTCTTC. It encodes CASSLADWDEQFF.

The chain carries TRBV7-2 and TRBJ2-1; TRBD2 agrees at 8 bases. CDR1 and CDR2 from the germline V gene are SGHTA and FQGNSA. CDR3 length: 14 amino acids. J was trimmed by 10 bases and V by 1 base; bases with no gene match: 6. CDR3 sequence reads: CASSLDLGTREQFF. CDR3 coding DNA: TGTGCCAGCAGCTTAGATCTGGGGACTAGAGAGCAGTTCTTC.

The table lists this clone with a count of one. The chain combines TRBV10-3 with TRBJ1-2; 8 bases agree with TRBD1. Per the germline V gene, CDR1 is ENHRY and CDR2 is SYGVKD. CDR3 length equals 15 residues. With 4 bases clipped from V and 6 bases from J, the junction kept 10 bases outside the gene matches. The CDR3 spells CAISASDRGKDGYTF. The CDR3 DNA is TGTGCCATCAGTGCCTCTGACAGGGGCAAAGATGGCTACACCTTC.

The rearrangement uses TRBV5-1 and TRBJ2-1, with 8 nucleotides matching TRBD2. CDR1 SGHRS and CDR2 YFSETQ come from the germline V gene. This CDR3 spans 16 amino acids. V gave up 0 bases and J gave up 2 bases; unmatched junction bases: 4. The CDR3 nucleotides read TGCGCCAGCAGCTTGGTTGCGGGAGGTCCCTACAATGAGCAGTTCTTC. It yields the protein CASSLVAGGPYNEQFF.

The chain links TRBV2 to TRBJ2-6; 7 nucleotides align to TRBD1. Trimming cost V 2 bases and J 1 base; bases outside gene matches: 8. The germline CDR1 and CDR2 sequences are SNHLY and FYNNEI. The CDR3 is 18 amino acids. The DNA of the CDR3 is TGTGCCAGCAGTGAAACCAGGGGGAAGATTTCTGGGGCCAACGTCCTGACTTTC. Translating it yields CASSETRGKISGANVLTF.

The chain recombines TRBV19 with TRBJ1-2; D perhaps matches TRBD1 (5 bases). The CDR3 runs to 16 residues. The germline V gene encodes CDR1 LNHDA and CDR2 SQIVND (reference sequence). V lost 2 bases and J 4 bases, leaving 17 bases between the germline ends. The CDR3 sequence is CASSISGAGRLYGYTF. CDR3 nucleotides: TGTGCCAGTAGTATATCTGGGGCCGGGAGACTCTATGGCTACACCTTC.

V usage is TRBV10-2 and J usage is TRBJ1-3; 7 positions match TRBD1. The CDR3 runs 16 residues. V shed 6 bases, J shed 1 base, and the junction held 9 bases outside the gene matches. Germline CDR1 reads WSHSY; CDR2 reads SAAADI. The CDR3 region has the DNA TGCGCCAGCAGGCTCACAGGGGAACTTTCTGGAAACACCATATATTTT. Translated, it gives CASRLTGELSGNTIYF.

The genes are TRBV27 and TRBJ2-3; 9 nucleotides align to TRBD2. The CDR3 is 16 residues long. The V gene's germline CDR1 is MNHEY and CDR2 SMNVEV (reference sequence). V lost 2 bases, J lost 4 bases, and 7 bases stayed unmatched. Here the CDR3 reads CASSLEASGMPDTQYF. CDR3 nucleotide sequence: TGTGCCAGCAGTTTAGAGGCTAGCGGGATGCCAGATACGCAGTATTTT.

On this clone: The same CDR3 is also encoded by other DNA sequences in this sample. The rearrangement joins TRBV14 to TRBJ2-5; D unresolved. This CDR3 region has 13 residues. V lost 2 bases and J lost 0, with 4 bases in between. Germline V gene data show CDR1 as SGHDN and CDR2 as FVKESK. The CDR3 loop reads CASSQRDQETQYF. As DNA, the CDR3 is TGTGCCAGCAGCCAAAGGGACCAAGAGACCCAGTACTTC.